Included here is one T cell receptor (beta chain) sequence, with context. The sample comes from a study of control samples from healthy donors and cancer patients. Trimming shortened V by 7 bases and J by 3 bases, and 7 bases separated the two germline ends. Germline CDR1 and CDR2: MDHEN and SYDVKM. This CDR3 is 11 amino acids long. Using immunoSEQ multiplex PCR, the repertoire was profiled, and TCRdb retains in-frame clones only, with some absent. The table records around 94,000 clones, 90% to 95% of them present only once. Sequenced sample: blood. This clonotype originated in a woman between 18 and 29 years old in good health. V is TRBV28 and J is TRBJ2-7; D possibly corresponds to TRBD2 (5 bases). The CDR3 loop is CASTRDYEQYF. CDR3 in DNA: TGTGCCAGCACCCGGGACTACGAGCAGTACTTC.